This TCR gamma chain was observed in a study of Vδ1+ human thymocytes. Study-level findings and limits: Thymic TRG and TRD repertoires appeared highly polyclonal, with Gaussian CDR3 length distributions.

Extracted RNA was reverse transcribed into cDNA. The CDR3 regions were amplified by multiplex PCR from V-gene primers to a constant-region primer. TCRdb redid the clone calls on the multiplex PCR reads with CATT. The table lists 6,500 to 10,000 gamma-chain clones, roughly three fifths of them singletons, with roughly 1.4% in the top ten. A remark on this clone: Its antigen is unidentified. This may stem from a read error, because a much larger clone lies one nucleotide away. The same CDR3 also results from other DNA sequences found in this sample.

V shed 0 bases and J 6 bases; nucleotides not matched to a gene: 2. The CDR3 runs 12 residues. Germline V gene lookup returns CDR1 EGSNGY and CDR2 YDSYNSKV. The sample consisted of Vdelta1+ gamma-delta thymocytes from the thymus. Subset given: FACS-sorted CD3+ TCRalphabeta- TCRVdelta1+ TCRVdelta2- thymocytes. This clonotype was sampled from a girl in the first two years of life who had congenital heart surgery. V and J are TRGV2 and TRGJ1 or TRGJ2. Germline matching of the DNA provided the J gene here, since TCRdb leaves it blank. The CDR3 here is CATWDGGYKKLF. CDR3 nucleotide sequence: TGTGCCACCTGGGACGGGGGTTATAAGAAACTCTTT.